This T cell receptor beta chain was observed in a study of T cell repertoires in cytomegalovirus infection. MiXCR, applied by TCRdb to the reads, yields one record per CDR3 protein. The data show about 830,000 distinct CDR3 sequences, roughly 33% seen once. Concerning this clonotype itself: Antigen unknown.

V was clipped by 3 bases and J by 8 bases, with 10 bases between them. CDR1 is SEHNR, CDR2 FQNEAQ, per germline (reference sequence). CDR3 size: 12 residues. The TCR sequence derives from a human donor in good health (CMV status not recorded). Some clones in this sample may be carry-over from other donors' samples. The chain carries TRBV7-9 and TRBJ1-1, with D hard to call. The source was cultured CD8+ T cells from PBMCs, collected from culture after CMV antigen stimulation. This CDR3 reads CASSLTALEAFF. Here the CDR3 DNA reads TGTGCCAGCAGCTTGACGGCTCTGGAAGCTTTCTTT.